A selection of T cell receptor beta chains follows, all from one sample in a study of vaccination and CD4 T cells after COVID-19. TCRdb reprocessed the PCR reads via MiXCR and lists one record per CDR3 protein. In the table there are 9,500 to 14,000 distinct CDR3 sequences, 69% of which are singletons. No antigen has been identified for these receptors. Sequencing was performed on CD4+ T cells from blood, cultured in vitro. Source of these receptors: a human donor who had recovered from COVID-19. CDR3s include the opening cysteine and the closing phenylalanine or tryptophan. The order of the fields is clone size, D gene, V gene, J gene, CDR3 DNA, CDR3 protein. The D gene is left open where the match is weak. Clone size appears in some rows only: once, few, many, or a class for an expanded clone.

clone size: medium-sized; D gene: .; V gene: TRBV19; J gene: TRBJ2-3; CDR3 DNA: TGTGCCAGTAGTACGAGAGGACAGTTAGGGCAGTATTTT; CDR3 protein: CASSTRGQLGQYF
clone size: .; D gene: .; V gene: TRBV6-2/TRBV6-3; J gene: TRBJ2-4; CDR3 DNA: TGTGCCAGCAGTTTCGACAGGGAGGACATTCAGTACTTC; CDR3 protein: CASSFDREDIQYF
clone size: .; D gene: TRBD1; V gene: TRBV4-3; J gene: TRBJ2-6; CDR3 DNA: TGCGCCAGCAGCCAGGAAATACAGGGGGCCGGGGCCAACGTCCTGACTTTC; CDR3 protein: CASSQEIQGAGANVLTF
clone size: .; D gene: .; V gene: TRBV5-6; J gene: TRBJ2-2; CDR3 DNA: TGTGCCAGCAGCTCAATCATTAGCTTGTTCGGGGAGCTGTTTTTT; CDR3 protein: CASSSIISLFGELFF
clone size: few; D gene: TRBD1; V gene: TRBV9; J gene: TRBJ2-2; CDR3 DNA: TGTGCCAGCACCCAGAGGGACAGGTCGAACACCGGGGAGCTGTTTTTT; CDR3 protein: CASTQRDRSNTGELFF
clone size: .; D gene: .; V gene: TRBV6-5; J gene: TRBJ1-5; CDR3 DNA: TGTGCCAGCAGTTACGGTCGACAGGGCAATCAGCCCCAGCATTTT; CDR3 protein: CASSYGRQGNQPQHF
clone size: few; D gene: .; V gene: TRBV20-1; J gene: TRBJ2-6; CDR3 DNA: TGCAGTGCTAGACGGCAGTTTAATTCTGGGGCCAACGTCCTGACTTTC; CDR3 protein: CSARRQFNSGANVLTF
clone size: .; D gene: .; V gene: TRBV3-1; J gene: TRBJ1-1; CDR3 DNA: TGTGCCAGCAGCCGGGCAACAGGGAGGACTGAAGCTTTCTTT; CDR3 protein: CASSRATGRTEAFF
clone size: few; D gene: .; V gene: TRBV20-1; J gene: TRBJ1-2; CDR3 DNA: TGCAGTGCAACACGGGACACCTCTAACTATGGCTACACCTTC; CDR3 protein: CSATRDTSNYGYTF
clone size: .; D gene: .; V gene: TRBV20-1; J gene: TRBJ2-4; CDR3 DNA: TGCAGTGCTAGAGACCGATCAGGGGTTGCGGCCAAAAACATTCAGTACTTC; CDR3 protein: CSARDRSGVAAKNIQYF
clone size: .; D gene: TRBD1; V gene: TRBV2; J gene: TRBJ1-1; CDR3 DNA: TGTGCCAGCAGTCCACAGGGGTCGGAAAACACTGAAGCTTTCTTT; CDR3 protein: CASSPQGSENTEAFF
clone size: .; D gene: .; V gene: TRBV2; J gene: TRBJ1-2; CDR3 DNA: TGTGCCAGCAGTCGGGACCCCCCGAATGGCTACACCTTC; CDR3 protein: CASSRDPPNGYTF
clone size: once; D gene: .; V gene: TRBV5-1; J gene: TRBJ1-2; CDR3 DNA: TGCGCCAGCAGCTCCGGCGGGGGGGGCGGCTATGGCTACACCTTC; CDR3 protein: CASSSGGGGGYGYTF
clone size: few; D gene: .; V gene: TRBV11-2; J gene: TRBJ1-3; CDR3 DNA: TGTGCCAGCAGCTTTCGGAGCTCTGGAAACACCATATATTTT; CDR3 protein: CASSFRSSGNTIYF
clone size: few; D gene: .; V gene: TRBV6-5; J gene: TRBJ1-6; CDR3 DNA: TGTGCCAGCAGTTATTTGGGCAGCTCAAATTCACCCCTCCACTTT; CDR3 protein: CASSYLGSSNSPLHF
clone size: .; D gene: .; V gene: TRBV7-9; J gene: TRBJ1-2; CDR3 DNA: TGTGCCAGCAGCTTAATTCTTCGGGGGGCTTATGGCTACACCTTC; CDR3 protein: CASSLILRGAYGYTF
clone size: .; D gene: TRBD2; V gene: TRBV2; J gene: TRBJ2-5; CDR3 DNA: TGTGCCAGCGACTATCGGGGGGGAGGGGCAGAGACCCAGTACTTC; CDR3 protein: CASDYRGGGAETQYF
clone size: once; D gene: .; V gene: TRBV7-8; J gene: TRBJ2-5; CDR3 DNA: TGTGCCAGCAGCCCACGGGGAGAGACCCAGTACTTC; CDR3 protein: CASSPRGETQYF
clone size: few; D gene: TRBD1; V gene: TRBV6-1; J gene: TRBJ2-7; CDR3 DNA: TGTGCCAGCAGTCCCCGACAGGGGTGGTACGAGCAGTACTTC; CDR3 protein: CASSPRQGWYEQYF
clone size: once; D gene: TRBD2; V gene: TRBV6-1; J gene: TRBJ2-4; CDR3 DNA: TGTGCCACCACTGGGGGGGGACTAGCGGAAAACATTCAGTACTTC; CDR3 protein: CATTGGGLAENIQYF
clone size: .; D gene: .; V gene: TRBV23-1; J gene: TRBJ2-7; CDR3 DNA: TGCGCCGGATCCGCAGACCAGACCTACGAGCAGTACTTC; CDR3 protein: CAGSADQTYEQYF
clone size: .; D gene: TRBD1; V gene: TRBV6-1; J gene: TRBJ1-1; CDR3 DNA: TGTGCCAGCAGTGAACTGACAGGGGGCTATAACACTGAAGCTTTCTTT; CDR3 protein: CASSELTGGYNTEAFF
clone size: .; D gene: .; V gene: TRBV20-1; J gene: TRBJ1-2; CDR3 DNA: TGCAGTGCTAGAGATCGCACCTGGGGGGAGAGAATAGATGGCTACACCTTC; CDR3 protein: CSARDRTWGERIDGYTF
clone size: .; D gene: TRBD2; V gene: TRBV10-3; J gene: TRBJ2-1; CDR3 DNA: TGTGCCATCAGTGTTACTAGCGGGGGGGTCAATGAGCAGTTCTTC; CDR3 protein: CAISVTSGGVNEQFF
clone size: .; D gene: .; V gene: TRBV10-2; J gene: TRBJ1-2; CDR3 DNA: TGCGCCAGCAGTGAGCCACCCCCAGATGGCTACACCTTC; CDR3 protein: CASSEPPPDGYTF
clone size: .; D gene: TRBD1; V gene: TRBV2; J gene: TRBJ1-3; CDR3 DNA: TGTGCCAGCAGTGACAGGGGGAATGGAAACACCATATATTTT; CDR3 protein: CASSDRGNGNTIYF
clone size: few; D gene: .; V gene: TRBV2; J gene: TRBJ2-3; CDR3 DNA: TGTGCCAGCAGTGTAGAGGCCACGGGGACAGATACGCAGTATTTT; CDR3 protein: CASSVEATGTDTQYF
clone size: once; D gene: TRBD1; V gene: TRBV19; J gene: TRBJ1-2; CDR3 DNA: TGTGCCAGTAGTACCTCCGACAGGGATCTAACTAACTATGGCTACACCTTC; CDR3 protein: CASSTSDRDLTNYGYTF
clone size: .; D gene: TRBD1; V gene: TRBV25-1; J gene: TRBJ2-3; CDR3 DNA: TGTGCCAGCAGTACAGGGGGCGCGCCAGATACGCAGTATTTT; CDR3 protein: CASSTGGAPDTQYF
clone size: .; D gene: .; V gene: TRBV19; J gene: TRBJ1-5; CDR3 DNA: TGTGCCAGTAGTATTAGGGCAGGGGAAAGCAATCAGCCCCAGCATTTT; CDR3 protein: CASSIRAGESNQPQHF
clone size: .; D gene: .; V gene: TRBV10-3; J gene: TRBJ2-5; CDR3 DNA: TGTGCCATCAGTGAAACCCCCGACCAGCAAGAGACCCAGTACTTC; CDR3 protein: CAISETPDQQETQYF
clone size: .; D gene: .; V gene: TRBV2; J gene: TRBJ1-5; CDR3 DNA: TGTGCCAGCAGTGGGGAGGGGAATCAGCCCCAGCATTTT; CDR3 protein: CASSGEGNQPQHF
clone size: few; D gene: TRBD1; V gene: TRBV19; J gene: TRBJ1-5; CDR3 DNA: TGTGCCAGTAGTACTCGGACAGGGGGCCATCAGCCCCAGCATTTT; CDR3 protein: CASSTRTGGHQPQHF
clone size: .; D gene: TRBD2; V gene: TRBV12-3/TRBV12-4; J gene: TRBJ2-2; CDR3 DNA: TGTGCCAGCAGTTCCCATAGCGGGGGGGCTCCCGGGGAGCTGTTTTTT; CDR3 protein: CASSSHSGGAPGELFF
clone size: once; D gene: .; V gene: TRBV5-1; J gene: TRBJ1-1; CDR3 DNA: TGCGCCAGCAGAATCCAGGGGTTGGGCACTGAAGCTTTCTTT; CDR3 protein: CASRIQGLGTEAFF
clone size: .; D gene: TRBD1; V gene: TRBV28; J gene: TRBJ1-5; CDR3 DNA: TGTGCCAGCAGTTTAGCTCGGACAGGGGATAGCAATCAGCCCCAGCATTTT; CDR3 protein: CASSLARTGDSNQPQHF
clone size: .; D gene: TRBD1; V gene: TRBV20-1; J gene: TRBJ1-1; CDR3 DNA: TGCAGTGCTTGGGACAGGAACACTGAAGCTTTCTTT; CDR3 protein: CSAWDRNTEAFF
clone size: .; D gene: .; V gene: TRBV20-1; J gene: TRBJ2-5; CDR3 DNA: TGCAGTGTCAAGGGGATGGGGGAGACCCAGTACTTC; CDR3 protein: CSVKGMGETQYF
clone size: .; D gene: TRBD2; V gene: TRBV7-6; J gene: TRBJ2-1; CDR3 DNA: TGCGCCAGCAGCTTGGCCGGGGGGAACTACAATGAGCAGTTCTTC; CDR3 protein: CASSLAGGNYNEQFF
clone size: .; D gene: TRBD1; V gene: TRBV20-1; J gene: TRBJ1-4; CDR3 DNA: TGCAGTGCTAGACTATGGACAGGGGTGGAAAAACTGTTTTTT; CDR3 protein: CSARLWTGVEKLFF
clone size: .; D gene: .; V gene: TRBV28; J gene: TRBJ2-7; CDR3 DNA: TGTGCCAGCAGTCCCCCCCGACTAGTAATCGACGAGCAGTACTTC; CDR3 protein: CASSPPRLVIDEQYF
clone size: medium-sized; D gene: TRBD1; V gene: TRBV12-3/TRBV12-4; J gene: TRBJ1-6; CDR3 DNA: TGTGCCAGCAGCCTAACTACCGGACAGGCTCGCACCCTCCACTTT; CDR3 protein: CASSLTTGQARTLHF
clone size: .; D gene: .; V gene: TRBV7-9; J gene: TRBJ1-4; CDR3 DNA: TGTGCCAGCAGCTCCGCTGCAACTAATGAAAAACTGTTTTTT; CDR3 protein: CASSSAATNEKLFF
clone size: once; D gene: .; V gene: TRBV5-4; J gene: TRBJ2-2; CDR3 DNA: TGTGCCAGCAGCTTGGGGGGGCACACCGGGGAGCTGTTTTTT; CDR3 protein: CASSLGGHTGELFF
clone size: .; D gene: TRBD1; V gene: TRBV20-1; J gene: TRBJ1-2; CDR3 DNA: TGCAGTGCTAGAGATCTAGAGACAGGGGGTAATGGCTACACCTTC; CDR3 protein: CSARDLETGGNGYTF
clone size: .; D gene: .; V gene: TRBV6-5; J gene: TRBJ1-1; CDR3 DNA: TGTGCCAGCAGTTACGGGGGGAACACTGAAGCTTTCTTT; CDR3 protein: CASSYGGNTEAFF
clone size: .; D gene: TRBD2; V gene: TRBV7-8; J gene: TRBJ2-4; CDR3 DNA: TGTGCCAGCAGCTTAGTCGGGGGGGATCGGGCCAAAAACATTCAGTACTTC; CDR3 protein: CASSLVGGDRAKNIQYF
clone size: .; D gene: TRBD2; V gene: TRBV11-2; J gene: TRBJ2-3; CDR3 DNA: TGTGCCAGCAGCTTAGATCGCGGGAGAGGCACAGATACGCAGTATTTT; CDR3 protein: CASSLDRGRGTDTQYF